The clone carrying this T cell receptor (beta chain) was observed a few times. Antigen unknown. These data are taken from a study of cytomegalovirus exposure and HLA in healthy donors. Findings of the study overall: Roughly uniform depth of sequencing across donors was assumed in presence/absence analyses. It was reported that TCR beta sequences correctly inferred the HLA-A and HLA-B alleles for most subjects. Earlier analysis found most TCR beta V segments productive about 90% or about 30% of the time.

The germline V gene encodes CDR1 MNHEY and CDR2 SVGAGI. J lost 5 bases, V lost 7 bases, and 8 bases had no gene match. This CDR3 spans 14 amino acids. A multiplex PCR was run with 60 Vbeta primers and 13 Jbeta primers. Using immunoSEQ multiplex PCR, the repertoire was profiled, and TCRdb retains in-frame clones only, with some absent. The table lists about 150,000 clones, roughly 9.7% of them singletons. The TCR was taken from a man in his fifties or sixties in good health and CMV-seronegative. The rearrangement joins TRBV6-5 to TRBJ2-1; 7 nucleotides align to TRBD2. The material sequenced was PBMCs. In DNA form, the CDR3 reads TGTGCCAGCAAGAAAGGGACTACCAACAATGAGCAGTTCTTC. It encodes CASKKGTTNNEQFF.